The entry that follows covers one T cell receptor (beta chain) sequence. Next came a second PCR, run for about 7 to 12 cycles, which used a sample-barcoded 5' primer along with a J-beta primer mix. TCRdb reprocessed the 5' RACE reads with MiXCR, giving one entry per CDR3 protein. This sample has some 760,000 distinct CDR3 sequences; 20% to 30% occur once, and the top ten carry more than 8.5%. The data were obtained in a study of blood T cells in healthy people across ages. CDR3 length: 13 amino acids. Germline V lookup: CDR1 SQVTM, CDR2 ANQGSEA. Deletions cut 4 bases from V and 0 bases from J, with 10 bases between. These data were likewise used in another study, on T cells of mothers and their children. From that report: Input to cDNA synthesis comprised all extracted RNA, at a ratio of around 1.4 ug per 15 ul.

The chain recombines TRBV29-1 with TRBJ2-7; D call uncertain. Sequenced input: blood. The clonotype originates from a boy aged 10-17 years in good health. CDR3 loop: CSVVVSNSYEQYF. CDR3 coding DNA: TGCAGCGTTGTGGTGTCCAACTCCTACGAGCAGTACTTC.